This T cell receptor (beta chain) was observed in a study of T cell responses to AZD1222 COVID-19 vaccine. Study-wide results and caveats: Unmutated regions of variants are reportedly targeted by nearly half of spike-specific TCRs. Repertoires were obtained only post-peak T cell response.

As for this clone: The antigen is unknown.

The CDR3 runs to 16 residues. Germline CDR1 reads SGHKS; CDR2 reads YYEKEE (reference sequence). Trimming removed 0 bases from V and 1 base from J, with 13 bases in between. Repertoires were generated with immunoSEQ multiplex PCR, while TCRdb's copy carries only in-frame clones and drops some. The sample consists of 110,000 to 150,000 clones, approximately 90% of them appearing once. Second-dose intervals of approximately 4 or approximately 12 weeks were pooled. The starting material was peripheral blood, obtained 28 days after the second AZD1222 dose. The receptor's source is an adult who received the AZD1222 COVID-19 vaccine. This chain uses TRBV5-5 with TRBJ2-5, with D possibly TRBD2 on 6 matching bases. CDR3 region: CASSLGSGRGQETQYF. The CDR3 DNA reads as TGTGCCAGCAGCTTGGGTAGCGGCAGAGGCCAAGAGACCCAGTACTTC.